This TCR beta chain was recovered during a study of T cell changes during pregnancy in multiple sclerosis. Germline CDR1 reads SGHTA; CDR2 reads FQGNSA. This CDR3 comprises 15 residues. V was pared by 8 bases and J by 0 bases, with 11 bases between. Sequencing used immunoSEQ multiplex PCR; TCRdb keeps in-frame clones, though not all of them. The table includes some 140,000 clones, 90% to 98% detected once. The receptor comes from a female donor with multiple sclerosis, enrolled in a pregnancy study. This sequence joins TRBV7-2 and TRBJ2-6; D is unclear. Sequences were derived from peripheral blood, sampled after pregnancy. In DNA, the CDR3 is TGTGCCAGCCCGAGGAGTGCCTCTGGGGCCAACGTCCTGACTTTC. Encoded protein: CASPRSASGANVLTF.